The source of this T cell receptor beta chain is a study of T-cell reconstitution after alpha-beta-depleted transplantation in children. Study-level results: The high TCRbeta diversity at day 60 in some patients came from surviving recipient T cells and thymic progenitors.

Trimming pared 11 bases from V and 5 bases from J, leaving 24 bases between. The CDR3 extends over 15 amino acids. This clonotype was picked up many times. Its antigen remains unidentified. The library targeted TCRbeta and was prepared with unique molecular identifiers. One entry per CDR3 protein results from TCRdb running MiXCR on the PCR reads. Seen here are fewer than 700,000 distinct CDR3 sequences, 23% observed once, and the top ten hold approximately 14%. The chain is built from TRBV12-3 or TRBV12-4 and TRBJ2-5, with D maybe TRBD1 (5 bases). Material: PBMCs, mostly from graft donor cells, obtained 360 days after TCRalphabeta/CD19-depleted stem cell transplant. The sequence came from a boy under two years old who had a stem cell transplant for acute myeloid leukemia, so the T cells may come from the graft donor. This CDR3 is CASGRARQGWETQYF. The CDR3, as DNA: TGTGCCTCGGGCAGGGCGAGGCAGGGATGGGAGACCCAGTACTTC.